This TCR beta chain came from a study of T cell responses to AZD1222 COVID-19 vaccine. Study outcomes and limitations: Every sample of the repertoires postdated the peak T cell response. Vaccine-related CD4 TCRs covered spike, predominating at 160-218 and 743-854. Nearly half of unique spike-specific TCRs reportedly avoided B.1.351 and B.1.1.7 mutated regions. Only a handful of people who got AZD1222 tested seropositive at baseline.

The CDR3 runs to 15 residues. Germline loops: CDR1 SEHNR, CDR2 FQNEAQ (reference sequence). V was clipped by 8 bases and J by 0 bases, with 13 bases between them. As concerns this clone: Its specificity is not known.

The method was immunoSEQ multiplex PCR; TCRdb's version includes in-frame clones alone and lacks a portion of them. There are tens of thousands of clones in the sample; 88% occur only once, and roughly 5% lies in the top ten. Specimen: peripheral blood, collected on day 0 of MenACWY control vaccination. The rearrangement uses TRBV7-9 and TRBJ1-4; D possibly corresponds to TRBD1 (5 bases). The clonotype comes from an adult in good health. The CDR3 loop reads CASGQQGSTNEKLFF. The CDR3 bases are TGTGCCAGCGGTCAGCAGGGTTCAACTAATGAAAAACTGTTTTTT.